The T cell receptor beta chain described here comes from a study of cytotoxic CD8 clonotypes in ibrutinib-treated CLL. The germline V and J ends were trimmed by 0 bases and 1 base, with 10 bases remaining between them. The CDR3 is 15 amino acids. The germline gives CDR1 SGHRS, CDR2 YFSETQ. Libraries were prepared by immunoSEQ multiplex PCR; TCRdb keeps only in-frame clonotypes and omits some of them. The sample includes about 50,000 clones, roughly 63% of them seen just once. General study points: At baseline, clonality was higher than in age-matched healthy donors and correlated with CD8+ counts.

As for this clone: What it binds is not known.

This sequence joins TRBV5-1 and TRBJ1-2; D unclear. The sample in question was PBMCs, obtained after 24 months of ibrutinib treatment. This TCR derives from a human donor with chronic lymphocytic leukemia. The CDR3, as DNA: TGCGCCAGCAGCTTGGGCGACATGGTTAACTATGGCTACACCTTC. Translation: CASSLGDMVNYGYTF.